Described below is a single T cell receptor (beta chain) sequence and its context. Study processing details: Amplification of reference gene primers provided the estimated nucleated cell counts. Assay used: immunoSEQ multiplex PCR; TCRdb lists only in-frame clones, some missing. V and J calls and clone size are copied from that table; D and trimming were computed from the DNA. The sample consists of 20,000 to 30,000 clones, roughly 94% of them appearing once. The data stem from a study of blood T cell repertoires in COVID-19. Across the whole study: Sites in the United States, Italy and Spain provided acute and convalescent COVID-19 samples. The analysed material was cDNA or gDNA that came from T cells, B-cell-depleted T cells, or PBMCs.

Input material: peripheral blood. The receptor comes from a man aged 65 to 79 with active COVID-19.

CDR3 sequence: CASRRTGTYEQYF. The CDR3 DNA is TGTGCCAGCAGAAGGACAGGGACCTACGAGCAGTACTTC. This chain connects TRBV6-5 to TRBJ2-7; 8 bases align to TRBD1. The CDR3 runs 13 residues. J lost 2 bases, V lost 6 bases, and 3 bases had no gene match. Germline assignment: CDR1 MNHEY and CDR2 SVGAGI.